This paragraph covers one TCR beta chain sequence. The data were taken from a study of blood T cell repertoires in COVID-19. Original data processing: From reference gene primer amplification, estimates of nucleated cell counts were derived. Sequencing was performed with immunoSEQ multiplex PCR; in TCRdb, only in-frame clones are kept and a portion is missing. V and J calls and clone size are those listed in that table; D and trimming were worked out from the DNA. The sample records roughly 70,000 clones, about 88% being singletons. The CDR3 spans 17 residues. The J segment lost 3 bases and the V segment lost 2 bases, leaving 11 bases of the junction unmatched. From germline, CDR1 is MNHEY and CDR2 SMNVEV (reference sequence).

The clonotype comes from a man in his 70s with acute or convalescent COVID-19. The chain links TRBV27 to TRBJ2-7, with 9 bases lining up with TRBD1. Sequencing was carried out using peripheral blood. The CDR3 loop is CASSLRGDGTGFYEQYF. The CDR3 DNA is TGTGCCAGCAGTTTACGAGGGGACGGGACAGGGTTCTACGAGCAGTACTTC.